The 2 T cell receptor beta chains in this list originate from one sample, sequenced in a study of graft-versus-host responses after intestinal transplantation. Here immunoSEQ multiplex PCR was the method, and the copy in TCRdb shows in-frame clones only, minus some. This table holds 55,000 to 80,000 clones, roughly 90% found once. No antigen has been identified for these receptors. The sequencing used unstimulated CD8+ T cells sorted from spleen or lymph node cells, collected before transplant. The receptors were sampled from a human donor who was the organ donor for an intestinal transplant.

The J gene is TRBJ2-7, the V gene TRBV7-9; TRBD1 matches 8 bases. J lost 2 bases, V lost 5 bases, and 17 bases had no gene match. The CDR3 totals 18 residues. Per germline, CDR1 SEHNR and CDR2 FQNEAQ (reference sequence). CDR3: CASSNPSLFQGAPYEQYF. CDR3 nucleotides: TGTGCCAGCAGCAACCCTTCGTTATTTCAGGGGGCCCCCTACGAGCAGTACTTC.

CDR3 nucleotides: TGTGCCAGCAGTGAATACGAGTCTTACACTGAAGCTTTCTTT. Translation gives CASSEYESYTEAFF. This rearrangement joins TRBV6-1 to TRBJ1-1; D gene ambiguous. The CDR3 is 14 amino acids. V was trimmed by 2 bases and J by 3 bases, leaving 10 bases between them. The germline gives CDR1 MNHNS, CDR2 SASEGT.